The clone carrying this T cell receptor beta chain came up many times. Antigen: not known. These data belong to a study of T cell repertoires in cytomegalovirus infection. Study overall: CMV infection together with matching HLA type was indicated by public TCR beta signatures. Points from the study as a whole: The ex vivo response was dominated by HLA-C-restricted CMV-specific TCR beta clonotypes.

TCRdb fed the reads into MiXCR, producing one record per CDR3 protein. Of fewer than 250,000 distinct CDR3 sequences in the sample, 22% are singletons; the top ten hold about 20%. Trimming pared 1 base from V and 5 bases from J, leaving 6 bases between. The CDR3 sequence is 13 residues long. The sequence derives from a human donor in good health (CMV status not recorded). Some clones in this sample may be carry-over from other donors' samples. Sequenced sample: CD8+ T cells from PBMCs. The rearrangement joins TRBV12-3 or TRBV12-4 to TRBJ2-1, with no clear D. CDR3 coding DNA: TGTGCCAGCAGTTTAGGGCAGAACAATGAGCAGTTCTTC. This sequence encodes CASSLGQNNEQFF.